The clone carrying this T cell receptor beta chain was seen ten or more times. Its cognate antigen is unknown. CDR3 length: 16 residues. The trim removed 4 bases at V and 3 bases at J, leaving 10 bases unmatched. Germline V gene data show CDR1 as SEHNR and CDR2 as FQNEAQ (reference sequence). This record comes from a study of T cells in Graves' hyperthyroidism and ophthalmopathy. Study-wide findings and caveats: Most clonotypes expanded in thyroid above 0.001 were likewise present in blood.

TCR beta CDR3 sequences were amplified from RNA transcripts. During a first-round RT-PCR of the TCR CDR3, the HTBI primer set was used. In TCRdb, the multiplex PCR reads were re-called with MiXCR into one record per CDR3 protein. This repertoire shows around 250,000 distinct CDR3 sequences, about 14% found once; its top ten account for 13%. The chain combines TRBV7-9 with TRBJ2-3, with 7 bases that match TRBD2. This clonotype was sampled from a woman aged 40 to 50 with Graves' hyperthyroidism that later progressed to Graves' ophthalmopathy. The specimen was blood. In DNA form, the CDR3 reads TGTGCCAGCAGCTATGGAGGGCGGGAGTTGACAGATACGCAGTATTTT. It is translated as CASSYGGRELTDTQYF.